The clone carrying this T cell receptor (beta chain) was seen a single time. Its specificity is unknown. The identical CDR3 is also encoded by other nucleotide sequences in the sample. This sample was taken from a study of shared clonotypes between healthy human individuals. Study-level results: Clonotypes which were not shared had lower generation probabilities than clonotypes that all four donors shared.

Naive CD8 isolation took CD45RO-negative cells positively selected for CCR7 and excluded terminally differentiated effector memory CD45RA+ cells. Profiling relied on immunoSEQ multiplex PCR, and the TCRdb table lists in-frame clones only, not all of them. Altogether around 2,000,000 clones are present, about 95% being singletons, with the ten largest covering approximately 1%. Germline assignment: CDR1 PRHDT and CDR2 FYEKMQ (reference sequence). Trimming pared 3 bases from V and 1 base from J, leaving 9 bases between. The CDR3 runs to 14 residues. This clonotype was sampled from a man in his late teens or twenties in good health. The sequenced material came from naive CD8+ T cells sorted from blood. The V gene is TRBV13, the J gene TRBJ1-1; no firm D call. Here the CDR3 reads CASSLGGSNTEAFF. The DNA of the CDR3 is TGTGCCAGCAGCTTGGGCGGATCGAACACTGAAGCTTTCTTT.